Following are 29 T cell receptor beta chains from one sample sequenced in a study of blood T cell repertoires in COVID-19. Here immunoSEQ multiplex PCR was the method, and the copy in TCRdb shows in-frame clones only, minus some. The repertoire includes 200,000 to 300,000 clones, around nine tenths of them detected once, and roughly 1.8% sits in the top ten. Sequencing input: peripheral blood. These receptors originate from a young man with active or convalescent COVID-19.

The rearrangement links TRBV7-2 to TRBJ2-3, with D uncertain. This CDR3 comprises 12 residues. Germline assignment: CDR1 SGHTA and CDR2 FQGNSA. Trimming left V 5 bases short and J 9 bases short, with 12 bases between. Here the CDR3 DNA reads TGTGCCAGCAGCGTAAATTCTCTGACGCAGTATTTT. This sequence encodes CASSVNSLTQYF. The whole variable domain, filled in from reference TRBV7-2 and TRBJ2-3, reads GAGVSQSPSNKVTEKGKDVELRCDPISGHTALYWYRQSLGQGLEFLIYFQGNSAPDKSGLPSDRFSAERTGGSVSTLTIQRTQQEDSAVYLCASSVNSLTQYFGPGTRLTVL.

This clone was observed a few times. CDR3 sequence: CASSLVGAPNQPQHF. In nucleotides, the CDR3 is TGTGCCAGCAGCTTGGTAGGGGCACCCAATCAGCCCCAGCATTTT. The chain joins TRBV5-5 to TRBJ1-5, with D perhaps matching TRBD1 (5 bases). V was clipped by 0 bases and J by 3 bases, with 10 bases between them. In germline, CDR1 is SGHKS, CDR2 YYEKEE (reference sequence). CDR3 length: 15 amino acids.

The V and J genes are TRBV4-1 and TRBJ2-5; 9 bases line up with TRBD2. V shed 3 bases, J shed 3 bases, and the junction held 11 bases outside the gene matches. The CDR3 length is 17 residues. The germline CDR1 and CDR2 sequences are MGHRA and YSYEKL. Here the CDR3 reads CASSQAPGIAGEETQYF. CDR3 coding DNA: TGCGCCAGCAGCCAGGCCCCGGGGATAGCGGGGGAAGAGACCCAGTACTTC.

The chain carries TRBV6-5 and TRBJ2-1, with 15 positions matching TRBD2. Germline V gene sequence: CDR1 MNHEY, CDR2 SVGAGI. There are 15 residues in the CDR3. The junction had 5 bases not matched to a gene; V was cut back by 5 bases and J by 9 bases. This CDR3 is CASSRTSGGVGEQFF. The DNA of the CDR3 is TGTGCCAGCAGTCGGACTAGCGGGGGGGTTGGTGAGCAGTTCTTC.

The gene calls are TRBV9 and TRBJ2-2; 7 bases match TRBD1. Germline V lookup: CDR1 SGDLS, CDR2 YYNGEE. Trimming cost V 1 base and J 0 bases; bases outside gene matches: 0. The CDR3 is made up of 15 amino acids. CDR3 residues: CASSVQGANTGELFF. Here the CDR3 DNA reads TGTGCCAGCAGCGTACAGGGGGCGAACACCGGGGAGCTGTTTTTT.

The chain carries TRBV30 and TRBJ2-1; maybe TRBD2 (6 bases). The CDR3 length is 14 residues. In germline, CDR1 is GTSNPN, CDR2 SVGIG (reference sequence). The V end lost 6 bases, the J end lost 0 bases, and 12 bases lay between the germline ends. The CDR3 sequence: CACYPGVSYNEQFF. CDR3 DNA sequence: TGTGCCTGTTACCCGGGGGTCTCCTACAATGAGCAGTTCTTC. The complete variable domain, with remaining parts taken from reference TRBV30 and TRBJ2-1, reads SQTIHQWPATLVQPVGSPLSLECTVEGTSNPNLYWYRQAAGRGLQLLFYSVGIGQISSEVPQNLSASRPQDRQFILSSKKLLLSDSGFYLCACYPGVSYNEQFFGPGTRLTVL.

The chain links TRBV7-2 to TRBJ2-5; no definite D call. The CDR3 sequence is 13 residues long. Trimming cost V 1 base and J 5 bases, with 8 bases left between them. CDR1 SGHTA and CDR2 FQGNSA come from the germline V gene. CDR3 amino acids: CASSLDGMETQYF. For the CDR3, the DNA is TGTGCCAGCAGCTTAGACGGTATGGAGACCCAGTACTTC. Full variable domain (outside the CDR3, taken from reference TRBV7-2 and TRBJ2-5): GAGVSQSPSNKVTEKGKDVELRCDPISGHTALYWYRQSLGQGLEFLIYFQGNSAPDKSGLPSDRFSAERTGGSVSTLTIQRTQQEDSAVYLCASSLDGMETQYFGPGTRLLVL.

This sequence joins TRBV11-2 and TRBJ1-1; 9 nucleotides align to TRBD1. The CDR3 is 14 amino acids. J lost 3 bases, V lost 1 base, and 0 bases had no gene match. In germline, CDR1 is SGHAT, CDR2 FQNNGV. The CDR3 coding sequence is TGTGCCAGCAGCTTAGGACAGGGGGACACTGAAGCTTTCTTT. Translating gives CASSLGQGDTEAFF.

J is TRBJ2-5 and V is TRBV4-2; the D gene is possibly TRBD1 (5 bases). Deletions cut 0 bases from V and 5 bases from J, with 13 bases between. The CDR3 runs to 15 residues. Germline V gene sequence: CDR1 LGHNA, CDR2 YNFKEQ. CDR3 DNA sequence: TGTGCCAGCAGCCAAGATCGGAACAGGCCGGAGACCCAGTACTTC. Its translation: CASSQDRNRPETQYF.

V is TRBV4-3 and J is TRBJ2-7, with a tentative D call TRBD1 (6 bases). Germline V gene sequence: CDR1 LGHNA, CDR2 YSLEER. V was clipped by 0 bases and J by 0 bases, with 9 bases between them. The CDR3 runs to 15 residues. CDR3 loop: CASSQETGSSYEQYF. CDR3 nucleotides: TGCGCCAGCAGCCAAGAAACAGGGAGCTCCTACGAGCAGTACTTC.

The chain carries TRBV6-5 and TRBJ1-5; a possible D gene is TRBD1 (6 bases). The CDR3 contains 15 residues. Germline CDR1 reads MNHEY; CDR2 reads SVGAGI. Deletions cut 4 bases from V and 4 bases from J, with 14 bases between. The CDR3 DNA is TGTGCCAGCAGTTTTTCCGGACAGCCAAATCAGCCCCAGCATTTT. Translated: CASSFSGQPNQPQHF.

This chain uses TRBV4-1 with TRBJ2-2; 7 bases agree with TRBD2. After removal of 1 base from V and 0 bases from J, the junction contained 8 bases not matched to a gene. Germline values: CDR1 MGHRA, CDR2 YSYEKL. The CDR3 contains 18 residues. The CDR3 here is CASSQAFGAGANTGELFF. Written as DNA, the CDR3 is TGCGCCAGCAGCCAAGCTTTTGGGGCGGGGGCGAACACCGGGGAGCTGTTTTTT.

The gene calls are TRBV5-1 and TRBJ1-3; TRBD1 agrees at 9 bases. V lost 0 bases to trimming and J lost 4 bases; unmatched junction nucleotides: 5. Germline-derived CDR1 and CDR2 are SGHRS and YFSETQ. The CDR3 sequence is 16 residues long. The CDR3 DNA sequence: TGCGCCAGCAGCTTGGCCGGGACAGGGTACGGAAACACCATATATTTT. Translating it yields CASSLAGTGYGNTIYF. The full variable domain, rest sourced from reference TRBV5-1 and TRBJ1-3, is KAGVTQTPRYLIKTRGQQVTLSCSPISGHRSVSWYQQTPGQGLQFLFEYFSETQRNKGNFPGRFSGRQFSNSRSEMNVSTLELGDSALYLCASSLAGTGYGNTIYFGEGSWLTVV.

The chain employs TRBV29-1 and TRBJ2-7, with D maybe TRBD2 (6 bases). CDR3 size: 13 residues. V was trimmed by 4 bases and J by 5 bases, leaving 15 bases between them. Germline CDR1 reads SQVTM; CDR2 reads ANQGSEA. The CDR3 is CSVVGLTSDEQYF. In DNA form, the CDR3 reads TGCAGCGTTGTTGGACTAACTTCGGACGAGCAGTACTTC.

The J gene is TRBJ1-6, the V gene TRBV10-3; 11 bases are shared with TRBD1. V shed 11 bases and J 9 bases; nucleotides not matched to a gene: 9. CDR1 and CDR2 (germline): ENHRY, SYGVKD. The CDR3 has 14 residues. The CDR3 sequence is CAAWEGTGGSPLHF. CDR3 bases: TGTGCCGCCTGGGAGGGGACAGGGGGTTCACCCCTCCACTTT.

The chain combines TRBV25-1 with TRBJ1-6; weak D call: TRBD1 (5 bases). Between the trimmed V and J ends, which lost 5 bases and 10 bases, there was a span of 18 bases. Germline V gene lookup returns CDR1 MGHDK and CDR2 SYGVNS. CDR3 length: 15 amino acids. CDR3 loop: CASSYQGATSSPLHF. The CDR3 bases are TGTGCCAGCAGTTACCAAGGGGCCACCTCCTCACCCCTCCACTTT.

Remarks on this clone: Other nucleotide sequences from this sample produce the same CDR3. For the CDR3, the DNA is TGTGCCATCAGTGAAGGGACAACCTACGAGCAGTACTTC. Protein sequence: CAISEGTTYEQYF. This chain joins TRBV10-3 and TRBJ2-7; D might be TRBD1 (6 bases). Germline V gene sequence: CDR1 ENHRY, CDR2 SYGVKD. Trimming stripped 3 bases from V and 2 bases from J, with 8 bases between. This CDR3 has 13 residues.

This sequence joins TRBV11-3 and TRBJ2-1; 8 bases map to TRBD1. Germline V gives CDR1 SGHNT, CDR2 YENEEA. The trim removed 5 bases at V and 2 bases at J, leaving 5 bases unmatched. This CDR3 spans 15 amino acids. CDR3 amino acids: CASSPDRGPYNEQFF. In nucleotides, the CDR3 is TGTGCCAGCAGCCCCGACAGGGGACCCTACAATGAGCAGTTCTTC.

CDR3 residues: CASSQDPSGSYFQETQYF. For the CDR3, the DNA is TGTGCCAGCAGCCAAGATCCCTCCGGGAGCTACTTCCAAGAGACCCAGTACTTC. The rearrangement uses TRBV14 and TRBJ2-5; D is perhaps TRBD2 (6 bases). In germline, CDR1 is SGHDN, CDR2 FVKESK. The V gene lost 0 bases and the J gene lost 1 base, with 18 bases spanning the gap. CDR3 size: 18 residues.

The rearrangement links TRBV7-2 to TRBJ2-1, with a tentative D call TRBD2 (5 bases). The CDR3 length is 15 residues. Trimming left V 2 bases short and J 0 bases short, with 8 bases between. Germline V gives CDR1 SGHTA, CDR2 FQGNSA. The CDR3 spells CASSLTGSSYNEQFF. CDR3 coding DNA: TGTGCCAGCAGCTTAACTGGGAGCTCCTACAATGAGCAGTTCTTC.

The chain carries TRBV9 and TRBJ2-5; 9 bases map to TRBD2. Germline V lookup: CDR1 SGDLS, CDR2 YYNGEE. The CDR3 sequence is 14 residues long. Losses at the gene ends were 2 bases for V and 2 bases for J; bases not matched to a gene: 1. This CDR3 reads CASSVSGGQETQYF. The DNA for the CDR3 is TGTGCCAGCAGCGTTAGCGGGGGACAAGAGACCCAGTACTTC.

The rearrangement joins TRBV5-4 to TRBJ1-1, with a weak D call TRBD1 (6 bases). CDR3 length: 16 residues. V was clipped by 0 bases and J by 4 bases, with 16 bases between them. The germline gives CDR1 SGHNT, CDR2 YYREEE (reference sequence). The CDR3 DNA sequence: TGTGCCAGCAGCTTGGTCTCGGCAGGGGCTTCCACTGAAGCTTTCTTT. Amino acids: CASSLVSAGASTEAFF.

The chain is built from TRBV2 and TRBJ1-2, with D possibly matching TRBD1 (6 bases). The length of the CDR3 is 13 residues. CDR1 SNHLY and CDR2 FYNNEI come from the germline V gene. The V and J ends lost 2 bases and 6 bases respectively, with 10 bases between them. DNA of the CDR3: TGTGCCAGCAGTGAAAGCAGGGGCAATGGCTACACCTTC. Translating it yields CASSESRGNGYTF.

This clone was observed a few times. The rearrangement links TRBV15 to TRBJ1-3; tentative D call: TRBD1 (6 bases). Trimming took off 1 base at V and 0 bases at J, with 13 bases between the two ends. The germline CDR1 and CDR2 sequences are LNHNV and YYDKDF (reference sequence). This CDR3 has 17 amino acids. The CDR3 nucleotides read TGTGCCACCAGCAGAGGGGGGGGGCACCTCTCTGGAAACACCATATATTTT. Protein product: CATSRGGGHLSGNTIYF.

The chain employs TRBV6-1 and TRBJ2-4; perhaps TRBD1 as D (6 bases). Trimming shortened V by 1 base and J by 14 bases, and 18 bases separated the two germline ends. The CDR3 is 14 residues long. CDR1 is MNHNS, CDR2 SASEGT, per germline. CDR3 residues: CASSEGGPRNPEYF. The DNA for the CDR3 is TGTGCCAGCAGTGAAGGGGGGCCGCGAAACCCTGAGTACTTC.

The V gene is TRBV4-1, the J gene TRBJ1-1; D is possibly TRBD1 (5 bases). V was pared by 4 bases and J by 3 bases, with 12 bases between. The CDR3 extends over 14 amino acids. CDR1 MGHRA and CDR2 YSYEKL come from the germline V gene. CDR3 in amino acids: CASSPTGGHTEAFF. CDR3 sequence (DNA): TGCGCCAGCAGCCCGACGGGGGGTCACACTGAAGCTTTCTTT.

CDR3 residues: CASSPAQATTNEKLFF. In DNA form, the CDR3 reads TGTGCCAGCAGCCCCGCACAGGCTACAACTAATGAAAAACTGTTTTTT. The chain has TRBV7-9 and TRBJ1-4; the D gene is possibly TRBD1 (5 bases). Germline-derived CDR1 and CDR2 are SEHNR and FQNEAQ (reference sequence). The CDR3 has 16 residues. V shed 5 bases and J shed 0 bases, with 13 bases lying between them.

The chain couples TRBV2 to TRBJ1-6; D remains ambiguous. In germline, CDR1 is SNHLY, CDR2 FYNNEI. There are 15 residues in the CDR3. The germline V and J ends were trimmed by 1 base and 10 bases, with 14 bases remaining between them. CDR3 coding DNA: TGTGCCAGCAGTGAAGAGGGAGGGAATGTCTCACCCCTCCACTTT. This sequence encodes CASSEEGGNVSPLHF.

The CDR3 reads CASSTRTGYFVTGELFF. The CDR3 DNA follows: TGTGCCAGCAGCACCCGGACAGGTTACTTTGTCACCGGGGAGCTGTTTTTT. The rearrangement uses TRBV21-1 and TRBJ2-2; TRBD1, the table's D call, lacks a check against the DNA. TRBV21-1 represents a pseudogene. The CDR3 is 17 residues long.